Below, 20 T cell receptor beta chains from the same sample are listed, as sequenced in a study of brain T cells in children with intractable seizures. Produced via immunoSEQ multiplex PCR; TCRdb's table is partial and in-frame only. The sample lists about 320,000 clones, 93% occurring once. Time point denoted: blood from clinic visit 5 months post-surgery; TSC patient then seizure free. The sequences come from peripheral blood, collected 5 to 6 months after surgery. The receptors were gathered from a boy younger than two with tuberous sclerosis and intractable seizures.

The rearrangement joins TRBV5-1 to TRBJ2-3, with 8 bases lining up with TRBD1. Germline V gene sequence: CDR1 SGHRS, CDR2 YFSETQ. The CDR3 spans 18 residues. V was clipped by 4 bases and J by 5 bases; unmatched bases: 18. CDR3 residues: CASSARQGTVAQIDTQYF. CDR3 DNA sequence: TGCGCCAGCAGCGCGAGACAGGGGACCGTTGCCCAGATAGATACGCAGTATTTT.

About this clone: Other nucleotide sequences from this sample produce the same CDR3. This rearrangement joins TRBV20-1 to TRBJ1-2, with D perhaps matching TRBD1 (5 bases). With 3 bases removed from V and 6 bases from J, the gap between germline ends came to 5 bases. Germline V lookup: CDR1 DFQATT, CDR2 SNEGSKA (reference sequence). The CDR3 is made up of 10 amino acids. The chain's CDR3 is CSARGDGYTF. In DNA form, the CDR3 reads TGCAGTGCTAGGGGGGATGGCTACACCTTC.

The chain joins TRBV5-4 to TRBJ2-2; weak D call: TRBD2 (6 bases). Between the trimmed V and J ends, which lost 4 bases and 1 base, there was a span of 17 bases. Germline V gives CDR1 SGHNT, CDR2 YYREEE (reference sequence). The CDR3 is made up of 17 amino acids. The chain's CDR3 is CASSLRPGLRNTGELFF. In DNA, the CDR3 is TGTGCCAGCAGCCTTCGACCGGGACTCAGGAACACCGGGGAGCTGTTTTTT.

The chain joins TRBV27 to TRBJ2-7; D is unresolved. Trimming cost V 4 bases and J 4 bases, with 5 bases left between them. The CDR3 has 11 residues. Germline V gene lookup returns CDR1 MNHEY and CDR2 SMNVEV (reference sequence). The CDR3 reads CASSWIYEQYF. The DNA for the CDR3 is TGTGCCAGCAGTTGGATATACGAGCAGTACTTC.

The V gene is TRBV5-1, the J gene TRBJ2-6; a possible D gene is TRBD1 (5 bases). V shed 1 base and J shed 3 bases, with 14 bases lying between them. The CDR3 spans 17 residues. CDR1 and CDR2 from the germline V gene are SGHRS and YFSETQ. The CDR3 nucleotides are TGCGCCAGCAGCTTGTCGTCCAGGGTTTTTGGGGCCAACGTCCTGACTTTC. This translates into CASSLSSRVFGANVLTF.

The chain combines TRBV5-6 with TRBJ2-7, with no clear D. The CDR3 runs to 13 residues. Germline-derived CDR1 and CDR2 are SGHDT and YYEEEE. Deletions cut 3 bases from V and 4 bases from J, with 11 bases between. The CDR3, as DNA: TGTGCCAGCAGCTATGGACGGAAATACGAGCAGTACTTC. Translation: CASSYGRKYEQYF. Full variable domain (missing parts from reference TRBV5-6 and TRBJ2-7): DAGVTQSPTHLIKTRGQQVTLRCSPKSGHDTVSWYQQALGQGPQFIFQYYEEEERQRGNFPDRFSGHQFPNYSSELNVNALLLGDSALYLCASSYGRKYEQYFGPGTRLTVT.

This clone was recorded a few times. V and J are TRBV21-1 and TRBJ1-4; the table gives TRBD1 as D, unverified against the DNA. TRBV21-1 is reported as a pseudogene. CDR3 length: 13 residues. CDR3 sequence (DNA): TGTGCCAGCAGCGAAGGGGCGAATGAAAAACTGTTTTTT. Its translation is CASSEGANEKLFF.

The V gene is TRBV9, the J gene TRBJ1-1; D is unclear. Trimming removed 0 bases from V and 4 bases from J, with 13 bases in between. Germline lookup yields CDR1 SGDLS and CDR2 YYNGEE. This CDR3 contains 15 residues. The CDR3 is CASSVDGRAPTEAFF. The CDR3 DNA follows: TGTGCCAGCAGCGTAGATGGTAGGGCCCCCACTGAAGCTTTCTTT.

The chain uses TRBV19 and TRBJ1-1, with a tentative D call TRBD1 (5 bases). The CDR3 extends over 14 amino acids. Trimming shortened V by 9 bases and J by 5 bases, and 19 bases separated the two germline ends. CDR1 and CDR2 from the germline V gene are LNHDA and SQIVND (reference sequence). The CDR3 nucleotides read TGTGCCAGCCTATCTCGTGGTGGGGGAACTGAAGCTTTCTTT. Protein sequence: CASLSRGGGTEAFF.

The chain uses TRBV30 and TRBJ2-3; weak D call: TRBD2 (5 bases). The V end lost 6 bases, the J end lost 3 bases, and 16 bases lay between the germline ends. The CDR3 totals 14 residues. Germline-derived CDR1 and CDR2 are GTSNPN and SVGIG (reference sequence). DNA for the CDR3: TGTGCCTGCCAGTGGCGGGCCCTGACAGATACGCAGTATTTT. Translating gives CACQWRALTDTQYF.

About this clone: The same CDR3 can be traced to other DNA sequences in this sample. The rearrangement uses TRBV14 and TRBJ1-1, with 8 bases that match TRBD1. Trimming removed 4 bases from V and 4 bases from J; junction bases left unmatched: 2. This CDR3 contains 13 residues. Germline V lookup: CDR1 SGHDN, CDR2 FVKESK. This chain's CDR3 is CASSLGQGTEAFF. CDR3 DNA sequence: TGTGCCAGCAGCCTAGGACAGGGCACTGAAGCTTTCTTT. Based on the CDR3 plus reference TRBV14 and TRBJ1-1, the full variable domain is EAGVTQFPSHSVIEKGQTVTLRCDPISGHDNLYWYRRVMGKEIKFLLHFVKESKQDESGMPNNRFLAERTGGTYSTLKVQPAELEDSGVYFCASSLGQGTEAFFGQGTRLTVV.

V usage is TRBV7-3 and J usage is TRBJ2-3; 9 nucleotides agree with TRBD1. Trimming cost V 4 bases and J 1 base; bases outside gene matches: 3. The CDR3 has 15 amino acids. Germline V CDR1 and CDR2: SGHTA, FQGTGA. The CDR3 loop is CASSYRGPGTDTQYF. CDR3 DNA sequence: TGTGCCAGCAGCTACAGGGGGCCGGGCACAGATACGCAGTATTTT.

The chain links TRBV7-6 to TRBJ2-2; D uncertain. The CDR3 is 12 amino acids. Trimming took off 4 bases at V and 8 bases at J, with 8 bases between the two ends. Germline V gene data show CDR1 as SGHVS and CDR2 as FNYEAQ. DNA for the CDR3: TGTGCCAGCAGCTATTTAGGGGGGGAGCTGTTTTTT. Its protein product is CASSYLGGELFF. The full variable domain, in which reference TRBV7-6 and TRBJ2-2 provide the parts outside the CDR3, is GAGVSQSPRYKVTKRGQDVALRCDPISGHVSLYWYRQALGQGPEFLTYFNYEAQQDKSGLPNDRFSAERPEGSISTLTIQRTEQRDSAMYRCASSYLGGELFFGEGSRLTVL.

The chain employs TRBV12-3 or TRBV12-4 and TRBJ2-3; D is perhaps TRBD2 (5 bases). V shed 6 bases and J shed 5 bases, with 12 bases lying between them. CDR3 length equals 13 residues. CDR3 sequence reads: CASSLNAGDTQYF. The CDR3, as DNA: TGTGCCAGCAGCCTTAATGCGGGAGATACGCAGTATTTT.

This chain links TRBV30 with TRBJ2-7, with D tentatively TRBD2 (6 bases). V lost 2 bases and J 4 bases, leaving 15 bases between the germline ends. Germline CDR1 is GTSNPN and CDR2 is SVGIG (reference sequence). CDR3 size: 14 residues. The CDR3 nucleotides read TGTGCCTGGAGTTGGGGGGAAGGAGATTACGAGCAGTACTTC. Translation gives CAWSWGEGDYEQYF.

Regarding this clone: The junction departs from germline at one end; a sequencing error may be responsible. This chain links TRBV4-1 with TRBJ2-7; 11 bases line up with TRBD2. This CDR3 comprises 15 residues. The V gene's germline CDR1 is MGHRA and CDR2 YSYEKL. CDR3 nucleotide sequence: TGCGCCAGCAGCCACTTACTAGCGGGAGACTACGGGCAGTACTTC. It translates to CASSHLLAGDYGQYF.

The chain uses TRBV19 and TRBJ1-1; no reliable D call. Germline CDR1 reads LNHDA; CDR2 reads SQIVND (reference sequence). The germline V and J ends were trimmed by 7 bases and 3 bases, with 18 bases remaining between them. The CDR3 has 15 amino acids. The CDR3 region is CASIRSGTEDTEAFF. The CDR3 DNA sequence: TGTGCCAGTATTAGGTCAGGCACGGAGGACACTGAAGCTTTCTTT.

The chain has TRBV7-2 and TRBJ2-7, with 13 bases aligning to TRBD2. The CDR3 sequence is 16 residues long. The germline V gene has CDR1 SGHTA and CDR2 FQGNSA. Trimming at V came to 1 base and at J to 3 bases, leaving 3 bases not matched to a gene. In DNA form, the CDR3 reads TGTGCCAGCAGCTTAGTACTAGCGGGGGGGCTCTACGAGCAGTACTTC. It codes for CASSLVLAGGLYEQYF.

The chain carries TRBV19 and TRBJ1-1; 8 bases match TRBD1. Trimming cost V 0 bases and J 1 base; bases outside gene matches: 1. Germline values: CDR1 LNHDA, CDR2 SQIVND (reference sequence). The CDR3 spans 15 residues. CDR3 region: CASSIDDRGNTEAFF. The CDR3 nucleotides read TGTGCCAGTAGTATAGATGACAGGGGGAACACTGAAGCTTTCTTT.

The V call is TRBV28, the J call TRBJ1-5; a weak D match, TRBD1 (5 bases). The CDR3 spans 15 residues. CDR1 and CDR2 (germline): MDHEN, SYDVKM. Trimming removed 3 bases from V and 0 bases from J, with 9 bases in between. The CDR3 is CASSFRGYSNQPQHF. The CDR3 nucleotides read TGTGCCAGCAGTTTTAGGGGATATAGCAATCAGCCCCAGCATTTT.